These 29 T cell receptor beta chains share one sample of origin, sequenced in a study of blood T cell repertoires in COVID-19. Assay: immunoSEQ multiplex PCR; the TCRdb copy retains only in-frame clones and omits some. Among some 130,000 clones listed, 90% were seen once. Sequences were obtained from peripheral blood. Receptor source: a man between 60 and 75 years old with COVID-19, enrolled during active disease.

The chain links TRBV19 to TRBJ1-2; TRBD1 agrees at 7 bases. The CDR3 extends over 14 amino acids. Germline V lookup: CDR1 LNHDA, CDR2 SQIVND (reference sequence). Unmatched junction bases numbered 8, after V lost 6 bases and J lost 4 bases. The CDR3 nucleotides are TGTGCCAGTAGCAGACAGGGCAGTGGCTATGGCTACACCTTC. Translated, it gives CASSRQGSGYGYTF.

V usage is TRBV28 and J usage is TRBJ2-1; 7 bases are shared with TRBD1. The trim removed 11 bases at V and 3 bases at J, leaving 4 bases unmatched. CDR1 is MDHEN and CDR2 is SYDVKM in the germline V gene. The CDR3 has 12 amino acids. CDR3 sequence reads: CALTGDYNEQFF. CDR3 sequence (DNA): TGTGCCCTCACAGGGGACTACAATGAGCAGTTCTTC. Drawing the rest from reference TRBV28 and TRBJ2-1, the complete variable domain is DVKVTQSSRYLVKRTGEKVFLECVQDMDHENMFWYRQDPGLGLRLIYFSYDVKMKEKGDIPEGYSVSREKKERFSLILESASTNQTSMYLCALTGDYNEQFFGPGTRLTVL.

This clone has a handful of counts. The CDR3: CASRDRGGRSFF. CDR3 sequence (DNA): TGCGCCAGCAGAGACCGCGGCGGGAGATCATTCTTC. The rearrangement joins TRBV10-1 to TRBJ2-1; TRBD2 matches 7 bases. CDR3 length: 12 residues. Trimming cost V 6 bases and J 16 bases; bases outside gene matches: 12. Germline CDR1 is WNHNN and CDR2 is SYGVQD (reference sequence).

The gene calls are TRBV29-1 and TRBJ2-5, with TRBD1 matching 8 bases. J gave up 2 bases and V 7 bases, and 6 bases lay outside the gene matches. This CDR3 is 13 amino acids long. The germline V gene encodes CDR1 SQVTM and CDR2 ANQGSEA. CDR3 sequence reads: CSARTGIQETQYF. CDR3 nucleotides: TGCAGCGCCCGGACAGGGATACAAGAGACCCAGTACTTC.

CDR3 in amino acids: CASRAGAGVYEQYF. CDR3 bases: TGTGCCAGTAGGGCCGGAGCGGGAGTCTACGAGCAGTACTTC. The V gene is TRBV19, the J gene TRBJ2-7; 8 positions match TRBD2. Unmatched junction bases numbered 7, after V lost 6 bases and J lost 3 bases. CDR3 length: 14 residues. Germline assignment: CDR1 LNHDA and CDR2 SQIVND (reference sequence).

The V call is TRBV10-1, the J call TRBJ2-5; D is undetermined. The V end was cut by 5 bases, the J end by 0 bases, with 13 bases between. Germline CDR1 WNHNN, CDR2 SYGVQD (reference sequence). The CDR3 totals 15 residues. CDR3 amino acids: CASSSAPDYQETQYF. Here the CDR3 DNA reads TGCGCCAGCAGTTCGGCACCAGACTACCAAGAGACCCAGTACTTC.

This chain uses TRBV21-1 with TRBJ1-5. TRBV21-1 is marked as a pseudogene. The CDR3 loop spans 16 amino acids. This CDR3 is CASTPRSGAEGRPQHF. The CDR3 nucleotides read TGTGCCAGCACCCCCAGATCAGGTGCAGAGGGCCGGCCCCAGCATTTT.

V is TRBV4-2 and J is TRBJ1-2, with a possible D match to TRBD1 (6 bases). This CDR3 is 15 amino acids long. V was clipped by 0 bases and J by 7 bases, with 15 bases between them. Germline V CDR1 and CDR2: LGHNA, YNFKEQ. The CDR3: CASSQEGYRESGYTF. Here the CDR3 DNA reads TGTGCCAGCAGCCAAGAAGGGTACAGGGAGTCTGGCTACACCTTC.

This chain connects TRBV5-6 to TRBJ1-1, with D possibly matching TRBD1 (5 bases). The CDR3 extends over 15 amino acids. The V gene's germline CDR1 is SGHDT and CDR2 YYEEEE. Trimming pared 4 bases from V and 4 bases from J, leaving 17 bases between. In DNA, the CDR3 is TGTGCCAGCAGCCCTAGGGGATGGGGCATCACTGAAGCTTTCTTT. Amino acid sequence: CASSPRGWGITEAFF.

J is TRBJ2-7 and V is TRBV19; 7 nucleotides align to TRBD1. Germline assignment: CDR1 LNHDA and CDR2 SQIVND (reference sequence). Germline trimming cut 9 bases from V and 4 bases from J; bases unmatched to any gene: 9. CDR3 length equals 13 residues. CDR3 residues: CARSRDSHYEQYF. As DNA, the CDR3 is TGTGCCAGAAGCCGGGACAGTCATTACGAGCAGTACTTC.

The V and J genes are TRBV7-2 and TRBJ2-7; no firm D call. This CDR3 has 11 amino acids. Trimming pared 6 bases from V and 3 bases from J, leaving 6 bases between. In germline, CDR1 is SGHTA, CDR2 FQGNSA. The CDR3 nucleotides read TGTGCCAGCAGTCCAGGCTACGAGCAGTACTTC. Its protein product is CASSPGYEQYF.

This rearrangement joins TRBV5-1 to TRBJ2-3; 8 bases agree with TRBD2. The germline V gene has CDR1 SGHRS and CDR2 YFSETQ. The CDR3 covers 16 residues. V lost 4 bases to trimming and J lost 2 bases; unmatched junction nucleotides: 9. This CDR3 reads CASSAGGRTSTDTQYF. Written as DNA, the CDR3 is TGCGCCAGCAGCGCGGGAGGCAGAACTTCCACAGATACGCAGTATTTT.

This clone was seen more than once but under ten times. This chain uses TRBV5-6 with TRBJ1-2; D is unresolved. The CDR3 length is 12 residues. Germline CDR1 and CDR2: SGHDT and YYEEEE. V lost 0 bases to trimming and J lost 6 bases, with 6 bases between them. CDR3 nucleotide sequence: TGTGCCAGCAGCTTGGAACCTAATGGCTACACCTTC. This gives the protein CASSLEPNGYTF. The full variable domain, rest sourced from reference TRBV5-6 and TRBJ1-2, is DAGVTQSPTHLIKTRGQQVTLRCSPKSGHDTVSWYQQALGQGPQFIFQYYEEEERQRGNFPDRFSGHQFPNYSSELNVNALLLGDSALYLCASSLEPNGYTFGSGTRLTVV.

The rearrangement uses TRBV12-3 or TRBV12-4 and TRBJ2-7; weak D call: TRBD1 (5 bases). The CDR3 totals 11 residues. The ends were cut back, 4 bases at V and 6 bases at J, with 7 bases in the middle. For the CDR3, the DNA is TGTGCCAGCAGTTCAGGGTCCGAGCAGTACTTC. Its translation is CASSSGSEQYF.

In its sample, this clone was seen once. The chain is built from TRBV27 and TRBJ2-7; 8 nucleotides agree with TRBD2. CDR1 and CDR2 from the germline V gene are MNHEY and SMNVEV (reference sequence). This CDR3 spans 15 amino acids. V lost 2 bases to trimming and J lost 6 bases; unmatched junction nucleotides: 9. In DNA form, the CDR3 reads TGTGCCAGCAGTTTACGATCAGCGGGAGCCCTCGAGCAGTACTTC. This sequence encodes CASSLRSAGALEQYF.

The chain recombines TRBV15 with TRBJ1-4; D uncertain. This CDR3 comprises 15 residues. The V end lost 5 bases, the J end lost 0 bases, and 10 bases lay between the germline ends. CDR1 LNHNV and CDR2 YYDKDF come from the germline V gene (reference sequence). CDR3 in amino acids: CATSGSYATNEKLFF. The CDR3 DNA reads TGTGCCACCAGCGGCAGTTATGCAACTAATGAAAAACTGTTTTTT.

The chain joins TRBV5-1 to TRBJ2-1; TRBD2 aligns across 10 bases. After removal of 0 bases from V and 9 bases from J, the junction contained 6 bases not matched to a gene. Germline lookup yields CDR1 SGHRS and CDR2 YFSETQ. The CDR3 runs 15 residues. The CDR3: CASSLVLAGESEQFF. As DNA, the CDR3 is TGCGCCAGCAGCTTGGTTCTAGCGGGAGAGAGTGAGCAGTTCTTC.

This clone occurred once. The chain joins TRBV19 to TRBJ1-3; D gene ambiguous. Trimming left V 1 base short and J 0 bases short, with 10 bases between. CDR3 size: 16 residues. From germline, CDR1 is LNHDA and CDR2 SQIVND (reference sequence). The CDR3 sequence: CASSIGHPNSGNTIYF. Here the CDR3 DNA reads TGTGCCAGTAGTATAGGTCATCCAAACTCTGGAAACACCATATATTTT.

The chain's CDR3 is CASSSHGTRNTGELFF. CDR3 in DNA: TGTGCCAGCAGCTCACATGGGACTAGAAACACCGGGGAGCTGTTTTTT. The chain couples TRBV7-2 to TRBJ2-2; 8 positions agree with TRBD2. CDR3 length: 16 amino acids. V dropped 4 bases and J dropped 2; count of bases not matched to a gene: 6. The germline CDR1 and CDR2 sequences are SGHTA and FQGNSA.

This chain connects TRBV19 to TRBJ2-7; D is unresolved. The CDR3 loop spans 13 amino acids. Germline V CDR1 and CDR2: LNHDA, SQIVND (reference sequence). V lost 3 bases, J lost 1 base, and 7 bases lay in between. The CDR3 nucleotides read TGTGCCAGTAGTATCTGGGCTTCCTACGAGCAGTACTTC. It specifies CASSIWASYEQYF.

The chain joins TRBV3-1 (or the pseudogene TRBV3-2) to TRBJ2-7; 7 nucleotides agree with TRBD2. The V segment lost 4 bases and the J segment 7 bases; nucleotides outside the gene matches: 10. The CDR3 has 14 residues. Germline CDR1 LGHDT, CDR2 YNNKEL (reference sequence). The CDR3 DNA sequence: TGTGCCAGCAGCCGGGAGGGGCTAGTTGGAGAGCAGTACTTC. Translated, it gives CASSREGLVGEQYF.

The V and J genes are TRBV5-4 and TRBJ2-1; TRBD2 aligns across 9 bases. CDR1 is SGHNT and CDR2 is YYREEE in the germline V gene (reference sequence). The CDR3 runs to 16 residues. The junction had 9 bases not matched to a gene; V was cut back by 0 bases and J by 8 bases. The CDR3, as DNA: TGTGCCAGCAGCTTGGGACTAGCGGATCTCGGGGATGAGCAGTTCTTC. Protein product: CASSLGLADLGDEQFF.

V is TRBV19 and J is TRBJ1-1; TRBD1 might be the D (5 bases). V was cut by 3 bases and J by 1 base, with 6 bases left in between. CDR3 length: 13 residues. Germline CDR1 is LNHDA and CDR2 is SQIVND (reference sequence). The CDR3 DNA reads as TGTGCCAGTAGTATTCAGGGGAACACTGAAGCTTTCTTT. Its protein product is CASSIQGNTEAFF.

This clone appeared once. V and J are TRBV18 and TRBJ2-7; TRBD1 agrees at 7 bases. CDR1 is KGHSH, CDR2 LQKENI, per germline. V shed 4 bases and J 2 bases; nucleotides not matched to a gene: 5. The CDR3 is 14 amino acids. CDR3 loop: CASSRDRATYEQYF. CDR3 DNA: TGTGCCAGCTCACGAGACAGGGCGACCTACGAGCAGTACTTC.

The chain employs TRBV5-1 and TRBJ1-1, with D perhaps TRBD1 (5 bases). There are 15 residues in the CDR3. The V gene lost 4 bases and the J gene lost 2 bases, with 15 bases spanning the gap. Germline values: CDR1 SGHRS, CDR2 YFSETQ. The CDR3 protein is CASSLDVGGNTEAFF. Written as DNA, the CDR3 is TGCGCCAGCAGCCTGGATGTGGGGGGTAACACTGAAGCTTTCTTT.

The J gene is TRBJ2-5, the V gene TRBV4-2; 7 bases fit TRBD2. The CDR3 extends over 15 amino acids. V lost 3 bases, J lost 3 bases, and 7 bases stayed unmatched. Looked up from germline, CDR1 is LGHNA and CDR2 is YNFKEQ. CDR3 region: CASSQALGTKETQYF. For the CDR3, the DNA is TGTGCCAGCAGCCAGGCTCTCGGGACTAAAGAGACCCAGTACTTC.

J is TRBJ2-5 and V is TRBV3-1 (or the pseudogene TRBV3-2); 8 bases match TRBD1. This CDR3 comprises 16 residues. Germline CDR1 and CDR2: LGHDT and YNNKEL (reference sequence). V dropped 2 bases and J dropped 4; count of bases not matched to a gene: 9. DNA for the CDR3: TGTGCCAGCAGCCAAAATCCGACAGGGGTAGGAGAGACCCAGTACTTC. Its translation: CASSQNPTGVGETQYF.

The chain is built from TRBV30 and TRBJ2-7; 7 bases are shared with TRBD2. V lost 1 base and J lost 4; bases outside the gene matches: 4. The CDR3 length is 13 residues. Per the germline V gene, CDR1 is GTSNPN and CDR2 is SVGIG (reference sequence). This chain's CDR3 is CAWSGAGAYEQYF. The CDR3 DNA follows: TGTGCCTGGAGTGGGGCGGGAGCTTACGAGCAGTACTTC.

This clone was counted a few times. This chain links TRBV6-4 with TRBJ2-1; 7 positions agree with TRBD2. J was trimmed by 5 bases and V by 4 bases; bases with no gene match: 2. Germline values: CDR1 MRHNA, CDR2 SNTAGT. The CDR3 sequence is 13 residues long. For the CDR3, the DNA is TGTGCCAGCAGTGTGGGACTAAACAATGAGCAGTTCTTC. It specifies CASSVGLNNEQFF.